This TCR beta chain is drawn from a study of OX40 agonist ivuxolimab in advanced cancers. Across the study: At 0.01 to 10 mg/kg, ivuxolimab was administered intravenously to patients every 2 weeks.

Method: immunoSEQ multiplex PCR; TCRdb's copy keeps in-frame clones and lacks some. This repertoire shows some 78,000 clones, roughly 92% found once; its top ten account for 2.8%. Germline V CDR1 and CDR2: SEHNR, FQNEAQ (reference sequence). V trimming: 1 base; J trimming: 0 bases; junction bases outside the gene matches: 4. The CDR3 runs 17 residues. Sequenced here: CD4+ or CD8+ T cells sorted from blood, sampled in a trial of the OX40 agonist ivuxolimab. The chain uses TRBV7-9 and TRBJ1-4; 8 nucleotides align to TRBD1. The receptor comes from an adult with an advanced solid tumor such as melanoma, head and neck, liver or kidney cancer. The CDR3 DNA follows: TGTGCCAGCAGCTTAGGACAGGGGAGGGCAACTAATGAAAAACTGTTTTTT. It yields the protein CASSLGQGRATNEKLFF.